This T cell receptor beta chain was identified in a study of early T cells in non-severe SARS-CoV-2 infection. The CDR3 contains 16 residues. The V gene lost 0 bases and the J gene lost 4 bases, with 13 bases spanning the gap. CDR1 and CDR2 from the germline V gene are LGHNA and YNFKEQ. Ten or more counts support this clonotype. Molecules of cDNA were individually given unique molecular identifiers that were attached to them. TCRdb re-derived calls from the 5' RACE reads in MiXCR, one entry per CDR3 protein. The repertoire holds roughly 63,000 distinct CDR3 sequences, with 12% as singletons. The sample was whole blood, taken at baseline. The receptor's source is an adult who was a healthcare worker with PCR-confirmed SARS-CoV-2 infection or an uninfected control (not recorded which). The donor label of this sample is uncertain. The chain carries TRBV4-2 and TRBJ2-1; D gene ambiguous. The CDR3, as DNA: TGTGCCAGCAGCCAAGAAACTACTCTAACTTACAATGAGCAGTTCTTC. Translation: CASSQETTLTYNEQFF.